Below, 6 T cell receptor beta chains from the same sample are listed, as sequenced in a study of cytomegalovirus exposure and HLA in healthy donors. The PCR employed 60 Vbeta primers together with 13 Jbeta primers. Produced via immunoSEQ multiplex PCR; TCRdb's table is partial and in-frame only. The data hold 95,000 to 110,000 clones, with 55% to 85% observed a single time. The source material was PBMCs. These receptors all stem from a man aged 30-40 years in good health and CMV-seronegative.

Only a few counts were recorded for this clone. The J gene is TRBJ2-1, the V gene TRBV19, with 7 bases identical to TRBD2. The CDR3 length is 16 residues. The trim removed 2 bases at V and 7 bases at J, leaving 11 bases unmatched. Looked up from germline, CDR1 is LNHDA and CDR2 is SQIVND (reference sequence). The CDR3 loop reads CASSITLAAEGNEQFF. In nucleotides, the CDR3 is TGTGCCAGTAGTATAACGCTAGCGGCCGAGGGGAATGAGCAGTTCTTC.

The CDR3 bases are TGTGCCAGTAGTGGAAGTAGGCTTAGCGGGATGGCCAAAAACATTCAGTACTTC. It is translated as CASSGSRLSGMAKNIQYF. This chain connects TRBV19 to TRBJ2-4; 8 bases are a match to TRBD2. Germline V CDR1 and CDR2: LNHDA, SQIVND (reference sequence). J gave up 1 base and V 5 bases, and 13 bases lay outside the gene matches. The CDR3 is 18 amino acids.

This clone was seen only a few times. The chain recombines TRBV5-1 with TRBJ2-3, with 12 nucleotides matching TRBD2. This CDR3 spans 18 amino acids. Trimming at V came to 4 bases and at J to 3 bases, leaving 12 bases not matched to a gene. Germline V gives CDR1 SGHRS, CDR2 YFSETQ. The CDR3 DNA reads TGCGCCAGCAGCCTCTCCTCCCGGACTAGCGGGAAAACAGATACGCAGTATTTT. This translates into CASSLSSRTSGKTDTQYF.

V and J are TRBV6-6 and TRBJ1-2, with 7 bases fitting TRBD1. The V and J ends lost 6 bases and 3 bases, in that order; junction bases with no gene match: 4. The CDR3 is 13 residues long. Looked up from germline, CDR1 is MNHNY and CDR2 is SVGAGI (reference sequence). CDR3 in DNA: TGTGCCAGCAGGCTACAGGGGCACTATGGCTACACCTTC. Amino acids: CASRLQGHYGYTF.

V is TRBV2 and J is TRBJ2-5, with D perhaps TRBD1 (5 bases). The CDR3 loop spans 14 amino acids. With 7 bases removed from V and 3 bases from J, the gap between germline ends came to 15 bases. The germline gives CDR1 SNHLY, CDR2 FYNNEI. In DNA form, the CDR3 reads TGTGCCAGCAACTTAAGGGGTCTAGAAGAGACCCAGTACTTC. Translation: CASNLRGLEETQYF.

This rearrangement joins TRBV9 to TRBJ1-1; TRBD1 aligns across 7 bases. Trimming at V came to 2 bases and at J to 1 base, leaving 17 bases not matched to a gene. This CDR3 comprises 19 residues. The germline gives CDR1 SGDLS, CDR2 YYNGEE. Written as DNA, the CDR3 is TGTGCCAGCAGCGTTCCTCCGACAGGGCGGTTGAGGAAGAACACTGAAGCTTTCTTT. Protein sequence: CASSVPPTGRLRKNTEAFF.